The TCR beta chain described here comes from a study of blood T cell repertoires in COVID-19. CDR1 SGDLS and CDR2 YYNGEE come from the germline V gene. Trimming stripped 7 bases from V and 8 bases from J, with 9 bases between. The CDR3 runs to 10 residues. The table came from immunoSEQ multiplex PCR; TCRdb's copy has only in-frame clones and leaves some out. The profile shows about 230,000 clones, about 86% of them singletons. This chain links TRBV9 with TRBJ1-2; D is ambiguous. Specimen: peripheral blood. The clonotype originates from a man aged 50 to 59 with active or convalescent COVID-19. The CDR3 DNA reads TGTGCCAGCGGAGAGGGAGGCTACACCTTC. Translated, it gives CASGEGGYTF.